The present TCR beta chain was sequenced within a study of T-cell reconstitution after alpha-beta-depleted transplantation in children. The V gene lost 0 bases and the J gene lost 6 bases, with 15 bases spanning the gap. This CDR3 is 16 amino acids long. Germline V gene sequence: CDR1 SGDLS, CDR2 YYNGEE. This clonotype appeared a few times. Construction of the TCRbeta library involved unique molecular identifiers. From the PCR reads, TCRdb called clonotypes with MiXCR, one entry per CDR3 protein. The table lists around 400,000 distinct CDR3 sequences, roughly 20% of them singletons, with 3.5% to 4% in the top ten.

The TCR originated in a human donor who donated a stem cell graft to a child with acute myeloid leukemia. The starting material was PBMCs from the stem cell graft donor, obtained from the stem cell graft. The chain combines TRBV9 with TRBJ2-2; D perhaps matches TRBD1 (6 bases). The CDR3 sequence: CASSVGRTVRSGELFF. CDR3 sequence (DNA): TGTGCCAGCAGCGTAGGAAGGACAGTTCGGTCCGGGGAGCTGTTTTTT. The full variable domain, in which reference TRBV9 and TRBJ2-2 provide the parts outside the CDR3, is DSGVTQTPKHLITATGQRVTLRCSPRSGDLSVYWYQQSLDQGLQFLIQYYNGEERAKGNILERFSAQQFPDLHSELNLSSLELGDSALYFCASSVGRTVRSGELFFGEGSRLTVL.